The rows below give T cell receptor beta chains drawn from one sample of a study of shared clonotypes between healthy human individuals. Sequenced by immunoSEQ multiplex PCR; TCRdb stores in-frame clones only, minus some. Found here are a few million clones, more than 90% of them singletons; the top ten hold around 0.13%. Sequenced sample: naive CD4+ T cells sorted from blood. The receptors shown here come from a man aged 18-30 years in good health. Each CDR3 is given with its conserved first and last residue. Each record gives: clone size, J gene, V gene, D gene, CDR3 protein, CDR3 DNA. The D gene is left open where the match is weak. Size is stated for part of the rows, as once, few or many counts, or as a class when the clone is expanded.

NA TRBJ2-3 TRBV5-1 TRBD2 CASSSGFPRAGAATDTQYF TGCGCCAGCAGCTCGGGATTCCCGCGAGCGGGAGCTGCCACAGATACGCAGTATTTT
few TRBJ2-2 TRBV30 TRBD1 CASIEGAVGELFF TGTGCCTCTATAGAGGGGGCGGTCGGGGAGCTGTTTTTT
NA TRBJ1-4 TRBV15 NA CATSRATEDYEKLFF TGTGCCACCAGCAGAGCGACAGAAGATTATGAAAAACTGTTTTTT
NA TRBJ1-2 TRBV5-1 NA CASSLGAANYGYTF TGCGCCAGCAGCTTGGGGGCAGCTAACTATGGCTACACCTTC
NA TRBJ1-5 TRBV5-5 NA CASSLDPGNQPQHF TGTGCCAGCAGCTTGGATCCAGGGAACCAGCCCCAGCATTTT
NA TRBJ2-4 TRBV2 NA CASSEFGEAKNIQYF TGTGCCAGCAGTGAATTCGGGGAAGCCAAAAACATTCAGTACTTC
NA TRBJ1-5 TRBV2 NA CASKPGGSNQPQHF TGTGCCAGCAAGCCGGGAGGGAGCAATCAGCCCCAGCATTTT
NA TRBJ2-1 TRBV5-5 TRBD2 CASSLGLAGYNEQFF TGTGCCAGCAGCTTAGGGCTAGCGGGATACAATGAGCAGTTCTTC
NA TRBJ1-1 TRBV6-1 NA CASRGSWGTEAFF TGTGCCAGCAGGGGTTCTTGGGGCACTGAAGCTTTCTTT
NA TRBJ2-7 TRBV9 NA CASSPRGPTGEQYF TGTGCCAGCAGCCCAAGGGGCCCCACCGGGGAGCAGTACTTC
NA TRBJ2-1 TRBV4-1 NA CASSHPKTGAIF TGCGCCAGCAGCCACCCTAAGACAGGAGCCATCTTC
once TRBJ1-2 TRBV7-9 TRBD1 CASSPGGDRGHGYTF TGTGCCAGCAGCCCTGGGGGGGACAGGGGGCATGGCTACACCTTC
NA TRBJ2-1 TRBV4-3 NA CASSQDPGNEQFF TGCGCCAGCAGCCAAGATCCCGGTAATGAGCAGTTCTTC
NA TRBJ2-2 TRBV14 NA CASSQRLPAANTGELFF TGTGCCAGCAGCCAACGTCTCCCGGCGGCGAACACCGGGGAGCTGTTTTTT
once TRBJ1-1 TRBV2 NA CASTSEGNTEAFF TGTGCCAGCACCTCGGAAGGTAACACTGAAGCTTTCTTT
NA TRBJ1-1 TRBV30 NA CAWSVSGIHRGAFF TGTGCCTGGAGTGTGAGCGGCATACACCGGGGGGCTTTCTTT
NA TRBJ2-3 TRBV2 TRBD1 CASSADRASTDTQYF TGTGCCAGCAGCGCGGACAGGGCGAGCACAGATACGCAGTATTTT
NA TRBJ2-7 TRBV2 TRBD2 CASSWTSGSYEQYF TGTGCCAGCAGTTGGACTAGCGGCTCCTACGAGCAGTACTTC
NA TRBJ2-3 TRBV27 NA CASSLLGPLGYSTDTQYF TGTGCCAGCAGTTTACTTGGCCCGCTAGGGTATAGCACAGATACGCAGTATTTT
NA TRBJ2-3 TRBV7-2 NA CASSPQKLADTQYF TGTGCCAGCAGCCCACAGAAGCTGGCAGATACGCAGTATTTT
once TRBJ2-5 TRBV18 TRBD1 CASSPGTGGQETQYF TGTGCCAGCTCACCAGGGACAGGGGGCCAAGAGACCCAGTACTTC
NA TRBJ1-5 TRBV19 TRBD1 CASSVDRANQPQHF TGTGCCAGTAGTGTCGACAGGGCAAATCAGCCCCAGCATTTT
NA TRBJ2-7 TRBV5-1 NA CASSLELSYEQYF TGCGCCAGCAGCTTGGAGCTATCCTACGAGCAGTACTTC
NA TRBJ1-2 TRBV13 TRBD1 CASSLRSGTGSGYTF TGTGCCAGCAGCCTGAGAAGCGGGACAGGGAGTGGCTACACCTTC
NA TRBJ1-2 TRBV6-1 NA CASRGRGNYGYTF TGTGCCAGCAGGGGCAGGGGAAACTATGGCTACACCTTC
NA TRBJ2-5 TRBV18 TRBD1 CASLTGGETQYF TGTGCCAGCTTGACAGGGGGCGAGACCCAGTACTTC
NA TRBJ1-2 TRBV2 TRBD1 CASSRQGILYGYTF TGTGCCAGCAGTAGACAGGGAATCCTCTATGGCTACACCTTC
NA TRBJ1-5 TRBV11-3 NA CASSLQGRYQPQHF TGTGCCAGCAGCTTACAGGGGAGGTATCAGCCCCAGCATTTT
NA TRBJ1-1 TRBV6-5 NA CASSYSAGSISEAFF TGTGCCAGCAGTTACTCGGCAGGGTCGATAAGCGAGGCTTTCTTT
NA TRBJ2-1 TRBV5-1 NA CASSPVGDFYNEQFF TGCGCCAGCTCGCCGGTAGGGGACTTCTACAATGAGCAGTTCTTC
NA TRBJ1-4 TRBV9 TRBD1 CASSPDRWGTNEKLFF TGTGCCAGCAGCCCGGACAGGTGGGGGACTAATGAAAAACTGTTTTTT
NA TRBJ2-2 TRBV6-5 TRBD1 CASSFRTGGYGELFF TGTGCCAGCAGTTTCCGGACAGGGGGGTACGGGGAGCTGTTTTTT
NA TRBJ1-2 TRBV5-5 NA CASSVVGETEIYGYTF TGTGCCAGCAGCGTGGTTGGGGAGACAGAAATCTATGGCTACACCTTC
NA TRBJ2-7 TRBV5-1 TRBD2 CASSLGASGIRADEQYF TGCGCCAGCAGCTTGGGGGCTAGCGGGATTAGGGCTGACGAGCAGTACTTC
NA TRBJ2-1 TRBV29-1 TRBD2 CSVEGAGDTHNEQFF TGCAGCGTTGAAGGAGCGGGAGACACCCACAATGAGCAGTTCTTC